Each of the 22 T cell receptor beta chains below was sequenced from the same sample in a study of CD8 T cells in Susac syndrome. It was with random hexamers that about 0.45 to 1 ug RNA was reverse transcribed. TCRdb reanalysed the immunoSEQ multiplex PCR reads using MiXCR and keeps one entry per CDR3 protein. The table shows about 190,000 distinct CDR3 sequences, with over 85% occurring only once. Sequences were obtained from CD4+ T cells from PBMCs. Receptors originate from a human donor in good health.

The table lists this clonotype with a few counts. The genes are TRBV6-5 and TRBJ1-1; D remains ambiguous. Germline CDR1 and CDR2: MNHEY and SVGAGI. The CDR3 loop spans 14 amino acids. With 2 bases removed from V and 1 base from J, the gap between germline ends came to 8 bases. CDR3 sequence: CASSYGRTNTEAFF. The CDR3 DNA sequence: TGTGCCAGCAGTTACGGCAGAACGAACACTGAAGCTTTCTTT.

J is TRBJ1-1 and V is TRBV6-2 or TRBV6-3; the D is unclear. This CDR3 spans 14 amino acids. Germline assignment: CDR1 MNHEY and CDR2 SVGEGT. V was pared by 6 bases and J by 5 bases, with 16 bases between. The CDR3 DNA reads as TGTGCCAGCAGATTAGACGGGGTTGGGACTGAAGCTTTCTTT. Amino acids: CASRLDGVGTEAFF.

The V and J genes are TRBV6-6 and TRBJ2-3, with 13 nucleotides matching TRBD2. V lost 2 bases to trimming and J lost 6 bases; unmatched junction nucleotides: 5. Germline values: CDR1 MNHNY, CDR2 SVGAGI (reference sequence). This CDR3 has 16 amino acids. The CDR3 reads CASSYALAGGRDTQYF. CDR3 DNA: TGTGCCAGCAGTTACGCACTAGCGGGGGGGCGGGATACGCAGTATTTT.

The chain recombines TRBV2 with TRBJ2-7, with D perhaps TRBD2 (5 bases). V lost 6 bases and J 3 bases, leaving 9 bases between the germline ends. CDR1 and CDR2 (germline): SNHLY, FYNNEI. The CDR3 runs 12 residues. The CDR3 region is CASRADVYEQYF. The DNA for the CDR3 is TGTGCCAGCAGAGCGGACGTCTACGAGCAGTACTTC.

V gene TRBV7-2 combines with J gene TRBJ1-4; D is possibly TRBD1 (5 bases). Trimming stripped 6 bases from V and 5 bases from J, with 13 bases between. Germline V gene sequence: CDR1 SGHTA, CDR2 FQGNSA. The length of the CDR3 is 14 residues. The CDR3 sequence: CASRWDGLNEKLFF. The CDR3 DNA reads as TGTGCCAGCAGATGGGACGGATTGAATGAAAAACTGTTTTTT.

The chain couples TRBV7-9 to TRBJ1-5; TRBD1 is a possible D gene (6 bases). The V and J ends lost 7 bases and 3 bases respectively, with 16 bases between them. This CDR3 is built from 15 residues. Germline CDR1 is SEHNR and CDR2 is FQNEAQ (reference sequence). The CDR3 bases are TGTGCCAGCACTAACGGGGGGCTTACCAATCAGCCCCAGCATTTT. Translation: CASTNGGLTNQPQHF.

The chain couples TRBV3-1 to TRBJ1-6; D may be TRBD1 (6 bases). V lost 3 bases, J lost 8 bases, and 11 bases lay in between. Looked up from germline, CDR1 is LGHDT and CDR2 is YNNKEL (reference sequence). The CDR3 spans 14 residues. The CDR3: CASSHLGGDSPLHF. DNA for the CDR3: TGTGCCAGCAGCCACCTAGGGGGTGATTCACCCCTCCACTTT.

The CDR3 coding sequence is TGCGCCAGCAGCTTTAGTTTTCAGCAAGAGACCCAGTACTTC. Its protein product is CASSFSFQQETQYF. The chain employs TRBV5-1 and TRBJ2-5; no clear D gene. This CDR3 region has 14 residues. CDR1 SGHRS and CDR2 YFSETQ come from the germline V gene. V gave up 2 bases and J gave up 2 bases, with 10 bases separating them. Supplemented by reference TRBV5-1 and TRBJ2-5, the full variable domain reads KAGVTQTPRYLIKTRGQQVTLSCSPISGHRSVSWYQQTPGQGLQFLFEYFSETQRNKGNFPGRFSGRQFSNSRSEMNVSTLELGDSALYLCASSFSFQQETQYFGPGTRLLVL.

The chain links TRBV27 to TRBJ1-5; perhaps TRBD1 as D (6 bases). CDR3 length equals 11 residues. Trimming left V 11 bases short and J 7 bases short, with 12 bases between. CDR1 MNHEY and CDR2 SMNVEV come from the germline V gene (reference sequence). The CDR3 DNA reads TGTGCCTCAGGGGTACGGCAGCCCCAGCATTTT. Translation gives CASGVRQPQHF.

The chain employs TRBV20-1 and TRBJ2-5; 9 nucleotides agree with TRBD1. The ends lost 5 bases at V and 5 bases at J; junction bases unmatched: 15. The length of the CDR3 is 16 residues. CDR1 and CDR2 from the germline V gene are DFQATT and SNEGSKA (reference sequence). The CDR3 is CSAPPGQGITGETQYF. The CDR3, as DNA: TGCAGTGCTCCTCCGGGACAGGGAATAACGGGGGAGACCCAGTACTTC.

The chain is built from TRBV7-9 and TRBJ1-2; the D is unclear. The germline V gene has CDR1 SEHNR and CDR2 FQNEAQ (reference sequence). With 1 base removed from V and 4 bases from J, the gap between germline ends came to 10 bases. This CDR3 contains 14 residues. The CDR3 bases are TGTGCCAGCAGCTTAGGAGGGATACCCTATGGCTACACCTTC. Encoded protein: CASSLGGIPYGYTF.

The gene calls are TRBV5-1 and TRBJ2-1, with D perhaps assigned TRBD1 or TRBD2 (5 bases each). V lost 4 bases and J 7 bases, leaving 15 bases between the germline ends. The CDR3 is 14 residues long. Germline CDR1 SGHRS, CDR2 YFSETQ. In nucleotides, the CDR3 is TGCGCCAGCAGCCGAGGGGCGCAAGAAAATGAGCAGTTCTTC. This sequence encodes CASSRGAQENEQFF.

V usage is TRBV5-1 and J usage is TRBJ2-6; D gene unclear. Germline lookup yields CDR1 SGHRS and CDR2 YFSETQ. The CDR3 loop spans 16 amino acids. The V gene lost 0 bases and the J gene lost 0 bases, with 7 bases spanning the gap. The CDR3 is CASSLVVASGANVLTF. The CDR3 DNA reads TGCGCCAGCAGCTTGGTGGTAGCCTCTGGGGCCAACGTCCTGACTTTC.

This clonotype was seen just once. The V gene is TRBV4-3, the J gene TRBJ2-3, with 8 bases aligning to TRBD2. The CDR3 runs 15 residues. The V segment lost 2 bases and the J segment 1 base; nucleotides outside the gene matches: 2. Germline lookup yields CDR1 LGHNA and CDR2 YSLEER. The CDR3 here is CASSQISGGTDTQYF. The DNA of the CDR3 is TGCGCCAGCAGCCAAATTAGCGGGGGCACAGATACGCAGTATTTT.

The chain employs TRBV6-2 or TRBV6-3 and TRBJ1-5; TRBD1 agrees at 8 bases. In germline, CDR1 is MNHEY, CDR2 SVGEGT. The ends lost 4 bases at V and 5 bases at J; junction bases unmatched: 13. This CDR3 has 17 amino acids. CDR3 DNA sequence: TGTGCCAGCAGTTCTGCAGGGGGCCGAGGTGGGGATCAGCCCCAGCATTTT. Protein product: CASSSAGGRGGDQPQHF.

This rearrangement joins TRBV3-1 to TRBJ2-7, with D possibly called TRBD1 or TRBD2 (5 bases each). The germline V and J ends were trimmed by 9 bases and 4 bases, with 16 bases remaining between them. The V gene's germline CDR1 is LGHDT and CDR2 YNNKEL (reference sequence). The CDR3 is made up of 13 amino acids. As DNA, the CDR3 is TGTGCCAGTTCCCGGGACCGGGCGTACGAGCAGTACTTC. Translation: CASSRDRAYEQYF.

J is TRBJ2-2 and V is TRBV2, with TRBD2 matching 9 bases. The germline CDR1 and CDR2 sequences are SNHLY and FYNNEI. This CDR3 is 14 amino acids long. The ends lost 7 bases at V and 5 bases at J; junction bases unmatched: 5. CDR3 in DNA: TGTGCCAGCAACCCAACTAGCGGGACCGGGGAGCTGTTTTTT. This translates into CASNPTSGTGELFF.

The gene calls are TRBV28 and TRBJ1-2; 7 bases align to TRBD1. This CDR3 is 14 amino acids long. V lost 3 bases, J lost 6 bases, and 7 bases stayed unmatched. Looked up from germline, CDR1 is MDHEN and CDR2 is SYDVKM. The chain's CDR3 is CASSFLDRDHGYTF. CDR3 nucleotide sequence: TGTGCCAGCAGTTTCCTCGACAGGGACCATGGCTACACCTTC.

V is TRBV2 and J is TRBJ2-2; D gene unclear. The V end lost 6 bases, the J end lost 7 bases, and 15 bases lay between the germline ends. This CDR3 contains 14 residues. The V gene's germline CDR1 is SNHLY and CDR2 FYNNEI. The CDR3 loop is CASRSSRPGGELFF. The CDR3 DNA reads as TGTGCCAGCAGAAGTAGCAGGCCCGGCGGGGAGCTGTTTTTT.

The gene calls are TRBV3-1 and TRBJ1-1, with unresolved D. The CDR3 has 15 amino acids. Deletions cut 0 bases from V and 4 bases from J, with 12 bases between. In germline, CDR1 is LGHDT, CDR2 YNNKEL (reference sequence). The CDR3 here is CASSQDRSRSTEAFF. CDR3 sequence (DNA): TGTGCCAGCAGCCAAGATCGGAGCAGAAGCACTGAAGCTTTCTTT.

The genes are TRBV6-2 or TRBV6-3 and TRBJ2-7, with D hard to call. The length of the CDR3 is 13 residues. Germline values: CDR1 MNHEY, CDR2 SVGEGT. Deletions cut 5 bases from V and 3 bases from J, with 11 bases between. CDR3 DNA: TGTGCCAGCAGTGACCCCCGAAACTACGAGCAGTACGTC. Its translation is CASSDPRNYEQYV.

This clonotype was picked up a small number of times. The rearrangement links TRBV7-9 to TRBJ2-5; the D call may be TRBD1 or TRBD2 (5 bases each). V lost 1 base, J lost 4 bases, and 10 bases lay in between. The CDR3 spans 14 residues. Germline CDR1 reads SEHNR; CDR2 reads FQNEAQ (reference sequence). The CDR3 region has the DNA TGTGCCAGCAGCTTAGTGGCTGGGGGAGAGACCCAGTACTTC. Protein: CASSLVAGGETQYF.